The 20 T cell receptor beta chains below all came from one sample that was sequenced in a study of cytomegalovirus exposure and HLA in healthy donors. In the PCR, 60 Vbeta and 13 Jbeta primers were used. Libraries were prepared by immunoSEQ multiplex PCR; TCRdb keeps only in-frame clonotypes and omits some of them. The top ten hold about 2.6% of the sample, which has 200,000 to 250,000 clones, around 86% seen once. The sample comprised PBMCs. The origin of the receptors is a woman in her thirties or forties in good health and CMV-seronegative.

The CDR3 sequence is CASSAPAGMSSYNSPLHF. The DNA for the CDR3 is TGTGCCAGCAGTGCCCCGGCGGGAATGAGCTCCTATAATTCACCCCTCCACTTT. The chain joins TRBV2 to TRBJ1-6, with unresolved D. Looked up from germline, CDR1 is SNHLY and CDR2 is FYNNEI. Trimming took off 4 bases at V and 0 bases at J, with 16 bases between the two ends. The CDR3 has 18 amino acids.

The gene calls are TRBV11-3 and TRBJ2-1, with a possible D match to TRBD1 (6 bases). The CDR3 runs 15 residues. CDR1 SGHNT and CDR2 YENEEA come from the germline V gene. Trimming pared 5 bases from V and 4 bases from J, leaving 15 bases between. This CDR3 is CASSLRTAPYNEQFF. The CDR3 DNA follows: TGTGCCAGCAGCCTTAGGACAGCACCGTACAATGAGCAGTTCTTC.

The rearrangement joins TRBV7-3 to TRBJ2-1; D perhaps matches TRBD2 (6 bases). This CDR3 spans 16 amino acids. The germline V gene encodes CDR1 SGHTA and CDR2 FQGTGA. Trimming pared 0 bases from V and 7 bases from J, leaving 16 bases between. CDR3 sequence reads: CASSLTGTSPRNEQFF. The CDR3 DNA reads TGTGCCAGCAGCTTAACGGGGACTTCCCCTCGGAATGAGCAGTTCTTC.

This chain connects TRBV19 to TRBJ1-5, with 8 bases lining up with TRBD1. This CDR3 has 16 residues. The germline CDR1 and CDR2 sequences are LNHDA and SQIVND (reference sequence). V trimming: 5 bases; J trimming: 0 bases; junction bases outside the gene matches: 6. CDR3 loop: CASSLPDRASNQPQHF. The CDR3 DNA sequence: TGTGCCAGTAGTCTGCCGGACAGGGCTAGCAATCAGCCCCAGCATTTT.

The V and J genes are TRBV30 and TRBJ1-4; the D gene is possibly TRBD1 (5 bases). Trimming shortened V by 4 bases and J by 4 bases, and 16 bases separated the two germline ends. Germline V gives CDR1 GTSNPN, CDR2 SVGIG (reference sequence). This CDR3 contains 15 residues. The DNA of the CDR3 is TGTGCCTGGACCCCGCCGGGGGGAAGTAATGAAAAACTGTTTTTT. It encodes CAWTPPGGSNEKLFF.

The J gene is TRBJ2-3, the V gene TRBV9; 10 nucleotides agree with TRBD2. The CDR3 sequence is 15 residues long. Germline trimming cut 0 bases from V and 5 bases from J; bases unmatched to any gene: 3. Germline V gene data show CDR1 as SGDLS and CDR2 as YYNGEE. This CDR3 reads CASSVEPSGRDTQYF. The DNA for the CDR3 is TGTGCCAGCAGCGTAGAGCCTAGCGGGAGAGATACGCAGTATTTT.

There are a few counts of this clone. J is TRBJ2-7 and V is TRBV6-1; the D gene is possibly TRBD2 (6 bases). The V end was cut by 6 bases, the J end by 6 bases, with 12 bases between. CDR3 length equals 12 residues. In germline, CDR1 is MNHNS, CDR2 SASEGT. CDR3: CASRDYSGEQYF. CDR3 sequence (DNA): TGTGCCAGCAGGGACTACTCAGGCGAGCAGTACTTC.

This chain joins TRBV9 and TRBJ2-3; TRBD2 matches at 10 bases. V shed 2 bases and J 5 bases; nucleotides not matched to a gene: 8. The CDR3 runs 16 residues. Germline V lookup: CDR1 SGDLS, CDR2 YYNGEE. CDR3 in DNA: TGTGCCAGCAGCGTGGGTACGCTAGCGGGAGTAGATACGCAGTATTTT. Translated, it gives CASSVGTLAGVDTQYF.

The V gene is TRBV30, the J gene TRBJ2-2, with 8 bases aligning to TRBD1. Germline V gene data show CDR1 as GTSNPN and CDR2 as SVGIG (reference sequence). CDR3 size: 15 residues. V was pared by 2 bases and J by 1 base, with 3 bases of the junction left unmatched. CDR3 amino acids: CAWSRGQGNTGELFF. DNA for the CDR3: TGTGCCTGGAGTCGCGGACAGGGGAACACCGGGGAGCTGTTTTTT. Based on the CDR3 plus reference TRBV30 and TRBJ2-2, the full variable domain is SQTIHQWPATLVQPVGSPLSLECTVEGTSNPNLYWYRQAAGRGLQLLFYSVGIGQISSEVPQNLSASRPQDRQFILSSKKLLLSDSGFYLCAWSRGQGNTGELFFGEGSRLTVL.

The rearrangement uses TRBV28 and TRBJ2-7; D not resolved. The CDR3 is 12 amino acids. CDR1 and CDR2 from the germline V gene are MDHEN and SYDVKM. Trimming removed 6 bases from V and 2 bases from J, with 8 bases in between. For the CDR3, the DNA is TGTGCCAGCAGCGCAGGTCCCTACGAGCAGTACTTC. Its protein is CASSAGPYEQYF.

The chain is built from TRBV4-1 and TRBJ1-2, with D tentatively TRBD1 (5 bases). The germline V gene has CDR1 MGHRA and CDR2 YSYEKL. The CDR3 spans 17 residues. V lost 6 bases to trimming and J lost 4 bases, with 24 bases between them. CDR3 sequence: CASSPMVSRDSRYGYTF. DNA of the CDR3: TGCGCCAGCAGTCCAATGGTTTCTCGAGACAGCCGCTATGGCTACACCTTC.

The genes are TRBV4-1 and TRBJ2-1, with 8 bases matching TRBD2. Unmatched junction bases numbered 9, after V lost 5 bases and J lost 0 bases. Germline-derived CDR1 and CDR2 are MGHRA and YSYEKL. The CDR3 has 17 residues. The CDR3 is CASSAAFSGSSYNEQFF. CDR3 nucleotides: TGCGCCAGCAGCGCTGCCTTCAGCGGGAGCTCCTACAATGAGCAGTTCTTC.

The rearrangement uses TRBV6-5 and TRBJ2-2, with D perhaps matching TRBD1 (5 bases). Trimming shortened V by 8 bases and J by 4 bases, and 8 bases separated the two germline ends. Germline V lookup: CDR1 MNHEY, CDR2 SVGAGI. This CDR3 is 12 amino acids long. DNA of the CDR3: TGTGCCAGCGGAAGGGGCACCGGGGAGCTGTTTTTT. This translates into CASGRGTGELFF.

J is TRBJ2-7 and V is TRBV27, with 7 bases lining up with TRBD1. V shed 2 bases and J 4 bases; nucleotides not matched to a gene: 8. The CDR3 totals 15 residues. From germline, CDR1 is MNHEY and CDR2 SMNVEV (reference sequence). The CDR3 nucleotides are TGTGCCAGCAGTTTAATAAAAGGGGGCATGTACGAGCAGTACTTC. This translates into CASSLIKGGMYEQYF.

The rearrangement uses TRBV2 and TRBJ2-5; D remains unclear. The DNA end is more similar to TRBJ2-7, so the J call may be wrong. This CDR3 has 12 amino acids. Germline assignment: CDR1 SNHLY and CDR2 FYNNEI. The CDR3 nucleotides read TGTGCCAGCAGTCCTCAATCCTACGAGCAGTACTTC. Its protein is CASSPQSYEQYF.

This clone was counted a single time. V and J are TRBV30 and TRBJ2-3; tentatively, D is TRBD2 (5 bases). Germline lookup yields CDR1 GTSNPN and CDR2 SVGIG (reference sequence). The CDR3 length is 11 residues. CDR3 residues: CTSEVVDTQYF. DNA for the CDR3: TGTACCTCGGAGGTCGTCGATACGCAGTATTTT.

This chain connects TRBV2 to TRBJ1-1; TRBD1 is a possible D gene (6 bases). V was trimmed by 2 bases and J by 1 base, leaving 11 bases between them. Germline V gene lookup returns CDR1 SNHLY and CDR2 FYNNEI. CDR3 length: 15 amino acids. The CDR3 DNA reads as TGTGCCAGCAGTGAACACCAGGGGAAGAACACTGAAGCTTTCTTT. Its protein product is CASSEHQGKNTEAFF. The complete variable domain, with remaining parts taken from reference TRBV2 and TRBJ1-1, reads EPEVTQTPSHQVTQMGQEVILRCVPISNHLYFYWYRQILGQKVEFLVSFYNNEISEKSEIFDDQFSVERPDGSNFTLKIRSTKLEDSAMYFCASSEHQGKNTEAFFGQGTRLTVV.

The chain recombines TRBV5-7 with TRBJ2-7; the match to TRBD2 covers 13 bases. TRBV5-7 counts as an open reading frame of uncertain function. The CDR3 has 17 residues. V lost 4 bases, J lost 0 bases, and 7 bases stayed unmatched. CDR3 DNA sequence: TGTGCCAGCAGCACCGGACTAGCGGGAGAAGCCTCCTACGAGCAGTACTTC. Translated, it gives CASSTGLAGEASYEQYF.

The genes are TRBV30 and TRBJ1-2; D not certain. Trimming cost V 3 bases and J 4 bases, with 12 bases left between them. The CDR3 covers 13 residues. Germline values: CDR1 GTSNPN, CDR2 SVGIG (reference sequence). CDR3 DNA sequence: TGTGCCTGGAGGATCCGGGAACCCTATGGCTACACCTTC. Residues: CAWRIREPYGYTF.

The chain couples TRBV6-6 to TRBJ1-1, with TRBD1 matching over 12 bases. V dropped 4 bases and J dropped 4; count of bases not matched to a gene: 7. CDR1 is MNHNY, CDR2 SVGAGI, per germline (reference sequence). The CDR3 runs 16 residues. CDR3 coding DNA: TGTGCCAGCAGTTCGCCCGGGACAGGGGGCATCACTGAAGCTTTCTTT. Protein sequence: CASSSPGTGGITEAFF.